This T cell receptor beta chain was sequenced during a study of post-analysis software for immune sequencing data. Study-wide context: Some patients lacked subtype; others had relapsing-remitting, secondary progressive or progressive-relapsing disease. Broader study findings: Controls had significantly higher normalized Chao1 diversity than multiple sclerosis patients. Same-batch preparations were strongly co-clustered by F measure. With TRBV5-6, TRBV5-1 and TRBV20-1 included, 5 or 6 TRBV segments were more frequent in patients than in controls.

Note on this clonotype: Antigen: not known.

V dropped 3 bases and J dropped 3 bases, with 9 bases sitting between them. The germline V gene encodes CDR1 DFQATT and CDR2 SNEGSKA (reference sequence). This CDR3 contains 13 residues. Sequencing libraries made from TCR beta cDNA carried unique molecular identifiers. cDNA molecules numbering roughly 0.5 million came from roughly 1 to 10 million T cells. Each CDR3 protein gets one entry after TCRdb re-called the PCR reads with MiXCR. The sample holds about 680,000 distinct CDR3 sequences, approximately 59% seen once. This TCR was recovered from a girl aged 2 to 10 with multiple sclerosis. Sequences were obtained from blood. The J gene is TRBJ2-1, the V gene TRBV20-1, with D perhaps matching TRBD2 (6 bases). The CDR3 DNA reads TGCAGTGCTAGGCGGGGCCACTACAATGAGCAGTTCTTC. Translation: CSARRGHYNEQFF.